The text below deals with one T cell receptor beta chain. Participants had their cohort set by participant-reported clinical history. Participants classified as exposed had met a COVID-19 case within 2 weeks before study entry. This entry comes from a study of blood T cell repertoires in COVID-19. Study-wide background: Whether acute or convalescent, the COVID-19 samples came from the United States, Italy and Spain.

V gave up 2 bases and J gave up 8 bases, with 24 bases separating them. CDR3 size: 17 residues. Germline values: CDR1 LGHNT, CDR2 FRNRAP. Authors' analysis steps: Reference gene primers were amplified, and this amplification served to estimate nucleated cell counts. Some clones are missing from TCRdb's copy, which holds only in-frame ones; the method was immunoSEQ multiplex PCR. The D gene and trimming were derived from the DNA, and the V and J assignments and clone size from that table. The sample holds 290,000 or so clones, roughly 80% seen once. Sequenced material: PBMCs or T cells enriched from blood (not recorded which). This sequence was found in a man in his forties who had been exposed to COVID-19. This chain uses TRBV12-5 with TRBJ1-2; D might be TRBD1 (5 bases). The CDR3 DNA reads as TGTGCTAGTGGTTTGACAAAGACAGCATCCAGTTTGGCGGGCTACACCTTC. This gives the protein CASGLTKTASSLAGYTF.